The 29 T cell receptor beta chains listed next were all sequenced from one sample in a study of early T cells in non-severe SARS-CoV-2 infection. TCRdb itself ran the 5' RACE reads through MiXCR, one entry per CDR3 protein. The sample yields tens of thousands of distinct CDR3 sequences, approximately 5.9% seen once. The specimen was whole blood, collected at baseline. The receptors were gathered from an adult who was a healthcare worker with PCR-confirmed SARS-CoV-2 infection or an uninfected control (not recorded which).

V and J are TRBV18 and TRBJ1-3; possibly TRBD1 for D (6 bases). V was trimmed by 5 bases and J by 0 bases, leaving 8 bases between them. The CDR3 runs 14 residues. Germline CDR1 and CDR2: KGHSH and LQKENI. CDR3: CASSMDSSGNTIYF. CDR3 nucleotide sequence: TGTGCCAGCTCAATGGACAGCTCTGGAAACACCATATATTTT.

The sample holds a few counts of this clonotype. This chain links TRBV19 with TRBJ1-1; 10 bases fit TRBD1. The J segment lost 5 bases and the V segment lost 3 bases, leaving 6 bases of the junction unmatched. Per germline, CDR1 LNHDA and CDR2 SQIVND (reference sequence). The CDR3 consists of 15 residues. In DNA form, the CDR3 reads TGTGCCAGTAGTATCCTGACAGGGGGCAAAACTGAAGCTTTCTTT. It encodes CASSILTGGKTEAFF.

In this sample, this clonotype turned up a few times. This rearrangement joins TRBV28 to TRBJ2-5, with TRBD1 matching over 12 bases. The CDR3 loop spans 16 amino acids. With 5 bases clipped from V and 4 bases from J, the junction kept 8 bases outside the gene matches. From germline, CDR1 is MDHEN and CDR2 SYDVKM. The CDR3 region is CASSIAGTGGGETQYF. CDR3 sequence (DNA): TGTGCCAGCAGTATAGCGGGGACAGGGGGCGGAGAGACCCAGTACTTC.

This clonotype occurred many times. The CDR3 is CATRATGLYGYTF. CDR3 coding DNA: TGTGCCACCCGGGCGACAGGACTGTATGGCTACACCTTC. The chain is built from TRBV28 and TRBJ1-2, with D maybe TRBD1 (6 bases). Germline CDR1 MDHEN, CDR2 SYDVKM. V lost 10 bases and J lost 5, with 17 bases in between. The length of the CDR3 is 13 residues.

V gene TRBV7-9 combines with J gene TRBJ2-7, with unresolved D. V was trimmed by 0 bases and J by 0 bases, leaving 3 bases between them. The CDR3 runs to 13 residues. CDR1 and CDR2 from the germline V gene are SEHNR and FQNEAQ (reference sequence). The CDR3, as DNA: TGTGCCAGCAGCTTAGCCAGCTCCTACGAGCAGTACTTC. Translated: CASSLASSYEQYF. Looking up the rest from reference TRBV7-9 and TRBJ2-7 gives the full variable domain: DTGVSQNPRHKITKRGQNVTFRCDPISEHNRLYWYRQTLGQGPEFLTYFQNEAQLEKSRLLSDRFSAERPKGSFSTLEIQRTEQGDSAMYLCASSLASSYEQYFGPGTRLTVT.

This clonotype was counted many times. V gene TRBV18 combines with J gene TRBJ2-7; 11 bases align to TRBD2. J lost 2 bases, V lost 5 bases, and 2 bases had no gene match. This CDR3 contains 14 residues. The germline CDR1 and CDR2 sequences are KGHSH and LQKENI. CDR3 protein: CASSGTSGAYEQYF. The CDR3 DNA reads TGTGCCAGCTCAGGGACTAGCGGAGCCTACGAGCAGTACTTC.

The chain recombines TRBV3-1 with TRBJ1-2; TRBD1 might be the D (5 bases). Trimming removed 2 bases at V and 8 bases at J, with 15 bases between. CDR1 is LGHDT and CDR2 is YNNKEL in the germline V gene (reference sequence). This CDR3 has 14 amino acids. This chain's CDR3 is CASSQYRDGGGYTF. DNA for the CDR3: TGTGCCAGCAGCCAATACCGGGACGGAGGAGGCTACACCTTC.

The chain is built from TRBV5-1 and TRBJ1-1; D unclear. Germline V gives CDR1 SGHRS, CDR2 YFSETQ. The V and J ends lost 6 bases and 1 base respectively, with 16 bases between them. The length of the CDR3 is 15 residues. The CDR3 reads CASNRAGFPNTEAFF. In DNA form, the CDR3 reads TGCGCCAGCAATAGGGCCGGGTTTCCGAACACTGAAGCTTTCTTT.

In its sample, this clonotype was seen a few times. This chain uses TRBV6-6 with TRBJ2-3; TRBD1 aligns across 9 bases. The germline CDR1 and CDR2 sequences are MNHNY and SVGAGI (reference sequence). Trimming took 4 bases from V and 1 from J; bases not matched to a gene: 3. The CDR3 loop spans 15 amino acids. This CDR3 is CASSWTGEGTDTQYF. The CDR3 bases are TGTGCCAGCAGTTGGACAGGGGAAGGCACAGATACGCAGTATTTT.

This clonotype was counted a few times. The chain uses TRBV28 and TRBJ2-1; D assignment may be TRBD1 or TRBD2 (8 bases each). With 3 bases removed from V and 10 bases from J, the gap between germline ends came to 13 bases. Germline CDR1 and CDR2: MDHEN and SYDVKM. CDR3 length: 13 amino acids. As DNA, the CDR3 is TGTGCCAGCAGTTTCGGGGGGGACAGGGAGCAGTTCTTC. Amino acid sequence: CASSFGGDREQFF.

This clonotype was seen repeatedly, ten times or more. V is TRBV28 and J is TRBJ2-7, with a tentative D call TRBD1 (6 bases). This CDR3 comprises 15 residues. Per the germline V gene, CDR1 is MDHEN and CDR2 is SYDVKM. With 6 bases removed from V and 0 bases from J, the gap between germline ends came to 15 bases. CDR3: CASSETGTTSYEQYF. The CDR3 DNA follows: TGTGCCAGCAGCGAGACCGGGACAACCTCCTACGAGCAGTACTTC.

The table lists this clonotype with many counts. V and J are TRBV4-1 and TRBJ1-1, with a possible D match to TRBD1 (5 bases). With 0 bases removed from V and 0 bases from J, the gap between germline ends came to 11 bases. This CDR3 is 16 amino acids long. Germline lookup yields CDR1 MGHRA and CDR2 YSYEKL. CDR3 nucleotide sequence: TGCGCCAGCAGCCAAGAAGAGGGGTCCCTGAACACTGAAGCTTTCTTT. This codes for CASSQEEGSLNTEAFF.

The table lists this clonotype with many counts. The chain joins TRBV10-3 to TRBJ2-1; no clear D gene. The CDR3 consists of 14 residues. From germline, CDR1 is ENHRY and CDR2 SYGVKD. Trimming left V 0 bases short and J 5 bases short, with 8 bases between. In DNA form, the CDR3 reads TGTGCCATCAGTGAGTCTGGGTATAACAATGAGCAGTTCTTC. It is translated as CAISESGYNNEQFF.

There are many counts of this clonotype. The rearrangement joins TRBV9 to TRBJ2-1, with TRBD1 as a possible D gene (6 bases). Germline lookup yields CDR1 SGDLS and CDR2 YYNGEE. The V end lost 3 bases, the J end lost 4 bases, and 17 bases lay between the germline ends. This CDR3 is 16 amino acids long. CDR3 in DNA: TGTGCCAGCAGCGGAGGGACCGGGACACTTTACAATGAGCAGTTCTTC. Its protein product is CASSGGTGTLYNEQFF.

This clonotype has at least ten counts. The chain employs TRBV28 and TRBJ2-7; 12 bases align to TRBD2. Germline loops: CDR1 MDHEN, CDR2 SYDVKM. The CDR3 length is 17 residues. The junction had 11 bases not matched to a gene; V was cut back by 5 bases and J by 3 bases. The CDR3 coding sequence is TGTGCCAGCAGTCCCCCGCGTACTAGCGGGAGGAGCTACGAGCAGTACTTC. This encodes CASSPPRTSGRSYEQYF. The whole variable domain, filled in from reference TRBV28 and TRBJ2-7, reads DVKVTQSSRYLVKRTGEKVFLECVQDMDHENMFWYRQDPGLGLRLIYFSYDVKMKEKGDIPEGYSVSREKKERFSLILESASTNQTSMYLCASSPPRTSGRSYEQYFGPGTRLTVT.

The chain links TRBV7-2 to TRBJ2-7; 9 bases are a match to TRBD1. V was pared by 4 bases and J by 2 bases, with 6 bases of the junction left unmatched. CDR1 and CDR2 from the germline V gene are SGHTA and FQGNSA. This CDR3 spans 15 amino acids. The CDR3 spells CASSSYRGRTYEQYF. Here the CDR3 DNA reads TGTGCCAGCAGCTCCTACAGGGGGCGAACCTACGAGCAGTACTTC.

This clonotype was seen many times. Compared with germline, one end of the junction differs, possibly owing to a read error. The rearrangement uses TRBV10-3 and TRBJ1-4; unclear D gene. The CDR3 covers 13 residues. The germline CDR1 and CDR2 sequences are ENHRY and SYGVKD. CDR3 loop: CAITETVNEKLFF. The CDR3 DNA reads TGTGCCATCACTGAGACGGTCAATGAAAAACTGTTTTTT.

This clonotype was recorded many times. The chain links TRBV29-1 to TRBJ2-7; D not resolved. V dropped 6 bases and J dropped 5 bases, with 11 bases sitting between them. The CDR3 totals 11 residues. CDR1 and CDR2 from the germline V gene are SQVTM and ANQGSEA. CDR3 in amino acids: CSVTKVDEQYF. The CDR3 bases are TGCAGCGTCACCAAGGTGGACGAGCAGTACTTC.

The CDR3 protein is CASSSGSGGNNEQFF. CDR3 in DNA: TGCGCCAGCAGCTCCGGTAGCGGAGGGAACAATGAGCAGTTCTTC. V gene TRBV5-1 combines with J gene TRBJ2-1, with D tentatively TRBD2 (6 bases). Deletions cut 3 bases from V and 5 bases from J, with 15 bases between. CDR3 length equals 15 residues. CDR1 and CDR2 from the germline V gene are SGHRS and YFSETQ.

This clonotype was counted at least ten times. The chain couples TRBV5-1 to TRBJ2-7; D gene unclear. V lost 0 bases and J 2 bases, leaving 6 bases between the germline ends. Germline CDR1 is SGHRS and CDR2 is YFSETQ. The CDR3 spans 13 residues. The CDR3 protein is CASSLAYTYEQYF. As DNA, the CDR3 is TGCGCCAGCAGCTTGGCCTACACCTACGAGCAGTACTTC.

This clonotype was seen ten or more times. The chain joins TRBV7-3 to TRBJ2-3; 8 nucleotides line up with TRBD1. The germline gives CDR1 SGHTA, CDR2 FQGTGA. V dropped 4 bases and J dropped 3; count of bases not matched to a gene: 9. This CDR3 contains 16 residues. In DNA, the CDR3 is TGTGCCAGCAGCTCCTCACCGGGACAGGCTACAGATACGCAGTATTTT. Amino acid sequence: CASSSSPGQATDTQYF.

This clonotype was counted ten times or more. The V gene is TRBV4-1, the J gene TRBJ2-2; no definite D call. CDR3 size: 13 residues. From germline, CDR1 is MGHRA and CDR2 YSYEKL. V lost 3 bases to trimming and J lost 2 bases, with 4 bases between them. CDR3: CASSQTNTGELFF. The CDR3 nucleotides are TGCGCCAGCAGCCAGACTAACACCGGGGAGCTGTTTTTT.

This clonotype was counted ten times or more. The V call is TRBV5-1, the J call TRBJ1-3; D is undetermined. V gave up 3 bases and J gave up 2 bases, with 12 bases separating them. The CDR3 is 15 amino acids. Germline lookup yields CDR1 SGHRS and CDR2 YFSETQ. The CDR3 protein is CASSSGRSAGNTIYF. DNA for the CDR3: TGCGCCAGCAGCTCCGGACGATCAGCTGGAAACACCATATATTTT.

This clonotype has ten or more counts. The V and J genes are TRBV27 and TRBJ1-2; TRBD1 agrees at 8 bases. CDR1 and CDR2 (germline): MNHEY, SMNVEV (reference sequence). The CDR3 sequence is 17 residues long. The trim removed 1 base at V and 2 bases at J, leaving 9 bases unmatched. The CDR3 loop reads CASSLYGRGTGNYGYTF. DNA of the CDR3: TGTGCCAGCAGTTTATATGGGAGAGGGACAGGCAACTATGGCTACACCTTC.

The chain recombines TRBV5-4 with TRBJ2-5, with TRBD2 matching 11 bases. V lost 0 bases to trimming and J lost 4 bases; unmatched junction nucleotides: 5. In germline, CDR1 is SGHNT, CDR2 YYREEE (reference sequence). The CDR3 totals 16 residues. The chain's CDR3 is CASSLGLAGGPETQYF. CDR3 DNA sequence: TGTGCCAGCAGCTTGGGTTTAGCGGGAGGGCCAGAGACCCAGTACTTC.

V and J are TRBV5-1 and TRBJ1-4; D gene uncertain. The CDR3 is 15 amino acids. Between the trimmed V and J ends, which lost 4 bases and 8 bases, there was a span of 18 bases. Germline lookup yields CDR1 SGHRS and CDR2 YFSETQ. The CDR3 nucleotides are TGCGCCAGCAGCCCCGGCGGAAGGGTGAGCGAAAAACTGTTTTTT. Translation: CASSPGGRVSEKLFF.

This clonotype was picked up many times. This chain links TRBV29-1 with TRBJ2-1; 10 bases align to TRBD2. The CDR3 totals 18 residues. J lost 9 bases, V lost 4 bases, and 21 bases had no gene match. The germline CDR1 and CDR2 sequences are SQVTM and ANQGSEA. CDR3 sequence (DNA): TGCAGCGTTGTTGTCTTACTAGCGGGACGTTCCCACATCGGTGAGCAGTTCTTC. As protein: CSVVVLLAGRSHIGEQFF.

The chain uses TRBV19 and TRBJ2-3; 10 nucleotides agree with TRBD2. This CDR3 has 16 residues. V lost 6 bases and J lost 4; bases outside the gene matches: 10. CDR1 is LNHDA, CDR2 SQIVND, per germline (reference sequence). CDR3 sequence reads: CASRHTGLAVADTQYF. The CDR3 coding sequence is TGTGCCAGTAGACACACCGGACTAGCGGTCGCAGATACGCAGTATTTT.

This clonotype was detected ten times or more. The chain is built from TRBV29-1 and TRBJ2-2; the D gene is possibly TRBD1 (5 bases). Germline values: CDR1 SQVTM, CDR2 ANQGSEA. This CDR3 comprises 17 residues. V gave up 6 bases and J gave up 1 base, with 21 bases separating them. The CDR3 loop reads CSVHPSPTAGNTGELFF. Written as DNA, the CDR3 is TGCAGCGTCCATCCATCCCCGACAGCTGGGAACACCGGGGAGCTGTTTTTT.